Below, 23 T cell receptor beta chains from the same sample are listed, as sequenced in a study of shared clonotypes between healthy human individuals (dated by TCRdb to about 2020). The receptor library was made with the immunoSEQ multiplex PCR assay. This immuneACCESS table, as held by TCRdb, lists in-frame sequences with V and J called but not all clones. Of the missing ones, under half trace to an unresolved V gene in checked studies; the others have no known cause. Across this sample there are around 940,000 clones, with 60% to 85% seen only once. About 1.5% of the sample goes to the ten largest clones. The sequenced sample consisted of memory CD4+ T cells sorted from blood. The sample's cell subset or site label is to be understood as: CD45RA-negative fraction. The receptors originated from a man younger than 35 in good health.

The chain has TRBV6-1 and TRBJ2-2; 7 bases fit TRBD2. The CDR3 consists of 16 residues. The germline V gene has CDR1 MNHNS and CDR2 SASEGT. The ends lost 1 base at V and 0 bases at J; junction bases unmatched: 2. CDR3 residues: CASSEVLAANTGELFF. CDR3 DNA: TGTGCCAGCAGTGAAGTCCTAGCGGCGAACACCGGGGAGCTGTTTTTT.

Ten or more counts support this clone. The chain employs TRBV6-1 and TRBJ2-7; D gene ambiguous. Germline CDR1 reads MNHNS; CDR2 reads SASEGT. The CDR3 spans 11 residues. Trimming shortened V by 5 bases and J by 4 bases, and 6 bases separated the two germline ends. CDR3 loop: CASSQTYEQYF. The CDR3, as DNA: TGTGCCAGCAGTCAAACATACGAGCAGTACTTC.

The chain couples TRBV6-5 to TRBJ2-5, with D unresolved. This CDR3 has 12 residues. CDR1 and CDR2 (germline): MNHEY, SVGAGI. The CDR3 loop is CASADTQETQYF. The CDR3 region has the DNA TGTGCTTCGGCAGACACACAAGAGACCCAGTACTTC.

Turning to this clone: This same CDR3 is encoded by further DNA sequences in the sample. DNA of the CDR3: TGTGCCAGCAGCGTAGGTACTGGAAACACCATATATTTT. It specifies CASSVGTGNTIYF. The chain links TRBV9 to TRBJ1-3; D is uncertain. Trimming stripped 0 bases from V and 2 bases from J, with 3 bases between. Germline V gene lookup returns CDR1 SGDLS and CDR2 YYNGEE. There are 13 residues in the CDR3.

This chain uses TRBV6-6 with TRBJ1-4; D is unclear. Trimming took 7 bases from V and 1 from J, leaving 7 bases between them. The CDR3 covers 13 residues. Germline CDR1 MNHNY, CDR2 SVGAGI (reference sequence). CDR3 amino acids: CASTHETNEKLFF. As DNA, the CDR3 is TGTGCCAGCACCCACGAAACTAATGAAAAACTGTTTTTT.

The chain recombines TRBV7-2 with TRBJ1-1; TRBD1 is a possible D gene (5 bases). Trimming stripped 4 bases from V and 11 bases from J, with 17 bases between. Germline assignment: CDR1 SGHTA and CDR2 FQGNSA. The CDR3 spans 13 residues. DNA of the CDR3: TGTGCCAGCAGCTACTCGCCAGGGAATTCGGCTTTCTTT. It yields the protein CASSYSPGNSAFF.

This clone was detected once. In the same sample, other DNA sequences code for this CDR3. The CDR3 sequence: CASSPDSNYGYTF. CDR3 nucleotides: TGTGCCAGCAGTCCTGACAGTAACTATGGCTACACCTTC. The V and J genes are TRBV2 and TRBJ1-2, with a weak D call TRBD1 (5 bases). CDR1 and CDR2 from the germline V gene are SNHLY and FYNNEI. V was shortened by 5 bases and J by 1 base, with 8 bases between the two germline ends. The CDR3 has 13 amino acids.

This clone was seen only a few times. The chain couples TRBV18 to TRBJ2-2; TRBD2 matches at 13 bases. The CDR3 is 16 residues long. V trimming: 4 bases; J trimming: 4 bases; junction bases outside the gene matches: 3. The germline V gene encodes CDR1 KGHSH and CDR2 LQKENI. For the CDR3, the DNA is TGTGCCAGCTCACGGGGACTAGCGGGAACCACCGGGGAGCTGTTTTTT. Translated, it gives CASSRGLAGTTGELFF.

The CDR3: CASSIPGLAAGELFF. CDR3 nucleotides: TGTGCCAGTAGTATCCCGGGACTAGCGGCCGGGGAGCTGTTTTTT. The chain carries TRBV19 and TRBJ2-2; 11 bases are a match to TRBD2. The CDR3 runs 15 residues. Germline values: CDR1 LNHDA, CDR2 SQIVND (reference sequence). The J segment lost 6 bases and the V segment lost 3 bases, leaving 3 bases of the junction unmatched.

This clone was counted between two and nine times. The chain has TRBV14 and TRBJ1-1; D unclear. The germline CDR1 and CDR2 sequences are SGHDN and FVKESK. The CDR3 sequence is 14 residues long. V was clipped by 4 bases and J by 10 bases, with 19 bases between them. CDR3 in amino acids: CASSPGNTVGAAFF. CDR3 coding DNA: TGTGCCAGCAGCCCAGGAAATACGGTAGGAGCAGCTTTCTTT.

This chain links TRBV5-4 with TRBJ2-5; D is perhaps TRBD1 or TRBD2 (5 bases each). This CDR3 is 14 amino acids long. V gave up 3 bases and J gave up 4 bases, with 13 bases separating them. Per germline, CDR1 SGHNT and CDR2 YYREEE (reference sequence). Here the CDR3 DNA reads TGTGCCAGCAGCTCGCCCGGGACCGGAGAGACCCAGTACTTC. This translates into CASSSPGTGETQYF.

The gene calls are TRBV27 and TRBJ2-1, with 9 bases fitting TRBD1. This CDR3 contains 15 residues. V lost 3 bases, J lost 12 bases, and 12 bases stayed unmatched. In germline, CDR1 is MNHEY, CDR2 SMNVEV (reference sequence). The CDR3 loop reads CASSFSNRGLLGQFF. CDR3 DNA sequence: TGTGCCAGCAGTTTTTCTAACAGGGGGCTTTTAGGGCAGTTCTTC.

The V call is TRBV18, the J call TRBJ2-7; D not resolved. The CDR3 contains 13 residues. Germline assignment: CDR1 KGHSH and CDR2 LQKENI. V lost 6 bases and J 5 bases, leaving 14 bases between the germline ends. The CDR3 region has the DNA TGTGCCAGCTCGCCCGACCGATCCCACGAGCAGTACTTC. This encodes CASSPDRSHEQYF.

V usage is TRBV2 and J usage is TRBJ1-6; no firm D call. The germline V and J ends were trimmed by 6 bases and 10 bases, with 13 bases remaining between them. The germline CDR1 and CDR2 sequences are SNHLY and FYNNEI. The CDR3 covers 13 residues. The DNA for the CDR3 is TGTGCCAGCAGGACCGGCCCCCAGTCACCCCTCCACTTT. This encodes CASRTGPQSPLHF.

This chain links TRBV18 with TRBJ2-4; D gene unclear. Germline assignment: CDR1 KGHSH and CDR2 LQKENI. This CDR3 spans 16 amino acids. The V gene lost 5 bases and the J gene lost 0 bases, with 14 bases spanning the gap. The DNA for the CDR3 is TGTGCCAGCTCAATCTCAAGGCCACTAGCCAAAAACATTCAGTACTTC. This sequence encodes CASSISRPLAKNIQYF.

Comment on this clone: The same CDR3 arises from other DNA sequences in this sample as well. V gene TRBV30 combines with J gene TRBJ2-5; the D is unclear. Germline V CDR1 and CDR2: GTSNPN, SVGIG (reference sequence). Trimming took off 2 bases at V and 1 base at J, with 5 bases between the two ends. The CDR3 extends over 12 amino acids. CDR3 sequence (DNA): TGTGCCTGGAGTCGCGCCCAAGAGACCCAGTACTTC. Amino acids: CAWSRAQETQYF.

As concerns this clone: A clone one base away is much larger, so this may be a read error. The V and J genes are TRBV6-1 and TRBJ2-7; D unclear. This CDR3 comprises 11 residues. V lost 6 bases and J 4 bases, leaving 7 bases between the germline ends. Germline V gene lookup returns CDR1 MNHNS and CDR2 SASEGT. The CDR3, as DNA: TGTGCCAGCAGCGAGAAGTACGAGCAGTACTTC. The encoded protein is CASSEKYEQYF.

In regard to this clone: This is likely an artifact of a read error, given a far larger clone one base away. The chain employs TRBV27 and TRBJ2-6; D remains ambiguous. V was clipped by 5 bases and J by 0 bases, with 5 bases between them. The germline gives CDR1 MNHEY, CDR2 SMNVEV (reference sequence). The CDR3 extends over 14 amino acids. CDR3 sequence: CASSPLSGANVLTF. For the CDR3, the DNA is TGTGCCAGCAGTCCTCTCTCTGGGGCCAACGTCCTGACTTTC.

This chain connects TRBV5-1 to TRBJ2-7; maybe TRBD2 (5 bases). The CDR3 contains 13 residues. The V gene lost 4 bases and the J gene lost 0 bases, with 8 bases spanning the gap. Germline CDR1 reads SGHRS; CDR2 reads YFSETQ. The CDR3 spells CASSPGISYEQYF. Written as DNA, the CDR3 is TGCGCCAGCAGCCCGGGGATCTCCTACGAGCAGTACTTC.

V gene TRBV6-1 combines with J gene TRBJ1-2; TRBD1 is a possible D gene (5 bases). This CDR3 is built from 14 residues. Germline V lookup: CDR1 MNHNS, CDR2 SASEGT. Trimming cost V 6 bases and J 0 bases, with 11 bases left between them. The chain's CDR3 is CASSMTDTNYGYTF. The CDR3 DNA reads as TGTGCCAGCAGCATGACAGACACTAACTATGGCTACACCTTC.

J is TRBJ2-7 and V is TRBV30; D is ambiguous. This CDR3 spans 11 amino acids. V was cut by 2 bases and J by 5 bases, with 7 bases left in between. Germline CDR1 and CDR2: GTSNPN and SVGIG (reference sequence). The CDR3 sequence: CAWSSLNEQYF. Written as DNA, the CDR3 is TGTGCCTGGAGTTCTCTGAACGAGCAGTACTTC.

This chain uses TRBV7-8 with TRBJ1-6, with TRBD1 matching 7 bases. The germline CDR1 and CDR2 sequences are SGHVS and FQNEAQ. The CDR3 spans 14 residues. Losses at the gene ends were 5 bases for V and 9 bases for J; bases not matched to a gene: 7. The CDR3 DNA sequence: TGTGCCAGCAGCACGACAGGGTCGCTTTCACCCCTCCACTTT. Translating gives CASSTTGSLSPLHF. Variable domain in full (rest from reference TRBV7-8 and TRBJ1-6): GAGVSQSPRYKVAKRGQDVALRCDPISGHVSLFWYQQALGQGPEFLTYFQNEAQLDKSGLPSDRFFAERPEGSVSTLKIQRTQQEDSAVYLCASSTTGSLSPLHFGNGTRLTVT.

V is TRBV5-4 and J is TRBJ2-1; D unclear. Trimming stripped 5 bases from V and 6 bases from J, with 9 bases between. Per the germline V gene, CDR1 is SGHNT and CDR2 is YYREEE (reference sequence). This CDR3 contains 12 residues. In nucleotides, the CDR3 is TGTGCCAGCAGTTTCAATCTCAATGAGCAGTTCTTC. Its protein product is CASSFNLNEQFF.